Listed here are 6 T cell receptor beta chains from one sample, sequenced in a study of blood T cell repertoires in COVID-19. Sequenced by immunoSEQ multiplex PCR; TCRdb stores in-frame clones only, minus some. The repertoire holds 400,000 to 500,000 clones, with 70% to 90% as singletons. The specimen was PBMCs or T cells enriched from blood (not recorded which). The origin of the receptors is a woman aged 40 to 55 who had recovered from COVID-19.

This chain joins TRBV14 and TRBJ2-7; the match to TRBD2 covers 7 bases. Germline CDR1 reads SGHDN; CDR2 reads FVKESK. V gave up 6 bases and J gave up 0 bases; unmatched junction bases: 5. The length of the CDR3 is 14 residues. As DNA, the CDR3 is TGTGCCAGCAGTCGGGCGGGAGCCTCCTACGAGCAGTACTTC. This encodes CASSRAGASYEQYF.

This chain connects TRBV2 to TRBJ1-5; D gene uncertain. This CDR3 is built from 13 residues. Germline CDR1 and CDR2: SNHLY and FYNNEI. V lost 7 bases to trimming and J lost 5 bases, with 12 bases between them. CDR3 sequence reads: CASTVGRDQPQHF. As DNA, the CDR3 is TGTGCCAGCACCGTGGGCCGAGATCAGCCCCAGCATTTT.

The chain carries TRBV29-1 and TRBJ1-3, with D perhaps TRBD1 (5 bases). Germline loops: CDR1 SQVTM, CDR2 ANQGSEA. There are 13 residues in the CDR3. Trimming removed 7 bases from V and 1 base from J, with 11 bases in between. CDR3 protein: CSAKGASGNTIYF. CDR3 bases: TGCAGCGCGAAAGGGGCGTCTGGAAACACCATATATTTT.

CDR3 coding DNA: TGTGCCAGCAGCTACGCCGGGACAGAGGCCTACGAGCAGTACTTC. Protein sequence: CASSYAGTEAYEQYF. This sequence joins TRBV7-2 and TRBJ2-7; 7 nucleotides align to TRBD1. J was trimmed by 2 bases and V by 4 bases; bases with no gene match: 8. The CDR3 spans 15 residues. The germline CDR1 and CDR2 sequences are SGHTA and FQGNSA.

This clone was observed a single time. This chain links TRBV11-3 with TRBJ2-1, with 8 bases fitting TRBD2. CDR3 size: 16 residues. J gave up 6 bases and V 5 bases, and 12 bases lay outside the gene matches. CDR1 SGHNT and CDR2 YENEEA come from the germline V gene. CDR3 sequence: CASSPITSGRSNEQFF. The CDR3 DNA follows: TGTGCCAGCAGCCCAATCACCAGCGGGAGAAGCAATGAGCAGTTCTTC.

V and J are TRBV11-2 and TRBJ1-4; D is uncertain. The CDR3 covers 14 residues. The germline gives CDR1 SGHAT, CDR2 FQNNGV. Trimming removed 2 bases from V and 7 bases from J, with 11 bases in between. CDR3 nucleotides: TGTGCCAGCAGCTTATTCGGGAAGGGTGAAAAACTGTTTTTT. The encoded protein is CASSLFGKGEKLFF.